A selection of T cell receptor beta chains follows, all from one sample in a study of tumor-infiltrating lymphocytes in localized non-small cell lung cancer. The table came from immunoSEQ multiplex PCR; TCRdb's copy has only in-frame clones and leaves some out. The profile covers over 2,500 clones, with roughly 50% appearing a single time and under 12% taken by the ten largest. The sequenced sample was uninvolved lung tissue not adjacent to the tumor. The receptors stem from a human donor with non-small cell lung cancer. Both conserved end residues are part of each CDR3. A D gene is named only where the DNA matches it firmly. Clone size is shown for a subset of rows, as once, few, many or a class of expanded clone.

CDR3aa,CDR3nt,d_gene,v_gene,abundance,j_gene
CASSDRGPGNEQFF,TGTGCCAGCAGTGACCGGGGTCCGGGGAATGAGCAGTTCTTC,NA,TRBV2,NA,TRBJ2-1
CASRDQGWTDTQYF,TGTGCCAGCAGAGATCAGGGATGGACAGATACGCAGTATTTT,NA,TRBV6-5,few,TRBJ2-3
CASSFSYTGELFF,TGTGCCAGCAGCTTCAGCTACACCGGGGAGCTGTTTTTT,NA,TRBV7-9,medium-sized,TRBJ2-2
CATRVEGSLYEQYF,TGTGCCACCCGGGTAGAGGGGTCCCTCTACGAGCAGTACTTC,NA,TRBV28,NA,TRBJ2-7
CASGPPRLTYEQYF,TGTGCCAGCGGACCCCCCCGACTGACCTACGAGCAGTACTTC,NA,TRBV28,NA,TRBJ2-7
CASSYGSWSAKNIQYF,TGTGCCAGCAGTTACGGTTCGTGGTCAGCCAAAAACATTCAGTACTTC,NA,TRBV6-5,NA,TRBJ2-4
CASSRGLAKQETQYF,TGTGCCAGCAGTAGGGGACTAGCGAAACAAGAGACCCAGTACTTC,TRBD2,TRBV6-5,NA,TRBJ2-5
CSVSGLGRTYEQYF,TGCAGCGTTTCAGGGCTCGGTAGGACCTACGAGCAGTACTTC,NA,TRBV29-1,NA,TRBJ2-7
CASSTRTGFAFF,TGTGCCAGTAGTACTAGGACAGGGTTTGCTTTCTTT,TRBD1,TRBV19,once,TRBJ1-1
CAWRGWDEQYF,TGTGCCTGGAGGGGCTGGGACGAGCAGTACTTC,NA,TRBV30,few,TRBJ2-7
CASSSKDRFTGELFF,TGTGCCAGTAGTAGCAAGGACAGGTTCACCGGGGAGCTGTTTTTT,TRBD1,TRBV19,few,TRBJ2-2
CAKIGQGPMNTEAFF,TGTGCCAAAATAGGACAGGGTCCTATGAACACTGAAGCTTTCTTT,TRBD1,TRBV19,NA,TRBJ1-1
CASSAGESSGELFF,TGCGCCAGCAGCGCCGGGGAAAGTAGCGGGGAGCTGTTTTTT,NA,TRBV5-1,NA,TRBJ2-2
CASTPLGGRPNTGELFF,TGTGCCAGTACCCCCCTAGGGGGGCGACCTAACACCGGGGAGCTGTTTTTT,NA,TRBV19,NA,TRBJ2-2
CASMPRVSGNTIYF,TGTGCCAGCATGCCACGGGTCTCTGGAAACACCATATATTTT,NA,TRBV2,few,TRBJ1-3
CATEVGGRVEQFF,TGTGCCACAGAGGTCGGGGGGCGGGTTGAGCAGTTCTTC,NA,TRBV19,NA,TRBJ2-1
CASSLGTSGTYDTQYF,TGTGCCAGCAGCCTCGGGACTAGCGGGACTTACGATACGCAGTATTTT,TRBD2,TRBV5-5,NA,TRBJ2-3
CASSGGGTPNSPLHF,TGTGCCAGCAGTGGGGGAGGCACCCCTAATTCACCCCTCCACTTT,NA,TRBV7-2,NA,TRBJ1-6
CASTGGKEQYF,TGTGCCAGCACGGGGGGCAAGGAGCAGTACTTC,NA,TRBV28,few,TRBJ2-7
CASSETGTRLQPQHF,TGTGCCAGCAGTGAAACCGGGACACGCCTTCAGCCCCAGCATTTT,NA,TRBV6-1,few,TRBJ1-5
CAWSGTSGGSLSSYNEQFF,TGTGCCTGGAGCGGGACTAGCGGGGGGTCACTGAGCTCCTACAATGAGCAGTTCTTC,TRBD2,TRBV30,NA,TRBJ2-1
CASRGTVYGYTF,TGTGCCAGTAGGGGGACGGTTTATGGCTACACCTTC,NA,TRBV19,NA,TRBJ1-2
CASSSPRTEETQYF,TGTGCCAGCAGTTCCCCAAGGACCGAAGAGACCCAGTACTTC,NA,TRBV6-6,once,TRBJ2-5
CAWTPGGTGNQPQHF,TGTGCCTGGACCCCAGGAGGGACAGGGAACCAGCCCCAGCATTTT,TRBD1,TRBV30,NA,TRBJ1-5
CASSLAYLGGRDTEAFF,TGTGCCAGCAGTTTAGCCTACCTGGGTGGGCGGGACACTGAAGCTTTCTTT,NA,TRBV27,NA,TRBJ1-1
CASSRDPEVVNTEAFF,TGTGCCAGCTCACGCGACCCTGAGGTGGTCAACACTGAAGCTTTCTTT,NA,TRBV18,NA,TRBJ1-1
CAWSVEGATEAFF,TGTGCCTGGAGTGTTGAGGGGGCCACTGAAGCTTTCTTT,TRBD1,TRBV30,NA,TRBJ1-1
CASRQGADTGELFF,TGTGCCAGCAGACAGGGGGCTGACACCGGGGAGCTGTTTTTT,TRBD1,TRBV25-1,NA,TRBJ2-2
CASSLDRGPDTQYF,TGTGCCAGCAGCTTAGATAGGGGTCCGGATACGCAGTATTTT,NA,TRBV11-2,NA,TRBJ2-3
CASSRLGPDQPQHF,TGTGCCAGCAGCCGTCTGGGGCCGGATCAGCCCCAGCATTTT,NA,TRBV6-5,NA,TRBJ1-5
CASSAGTKNTGELFF,TGTGCCAGTAGTGCCGGGACAAAAAACACCGGGGAGCTGTTTTTT,NA,TRBV19,NA,TRBJ2-2
CASSLAGGRTDTQYF,TGTGCCAGCAGCTTAGCGGGGGGGCGCACAGATACGCAGTATTTT,TRBD2,TRBV5-8,NA,TRBJ2-3
CAWRVFDTQYF,TGTGCCTGGAGGGTTTTTGATACGCAGTATTTT,NA,TRBV30,once,TRBJ2-3
CASSPRAKLFF,TGTGCCAGCAGCCCCAGGGCCAAACTGTTTTTT,NA,TRBV28,NA,TRBJ1-4
CASSLWEASNGYTF,TGTGCCAGCAGCTTGTGGGAAGCGAGCAATGGCTACACCTTC,NA,TRBV5-6,NA,TRBJ1-2
CASSGTATNTGELFF,TGCGCCAGCAGCGGGACAGCGACGAACACCGGGGAGCTGTTTTTT,TRBD1,TRBV5-1,NA,TRBJ2-2
CASSPRGDPLYGYTF,TGTGCCAGCAGCCCACGCGGGGACCCCCTCTATGGCTACACCTTC,NA,TRBV5-8,NA,TRBJ1-2